Listed below are T cell receptor beta chains from one sample, sequenced in a study of T cell responses to AZD1222 COVID-19 vaccine. The assay was immunoSEQ multiplex PCR, and TCRdb's table has in-frame clones only and misses some. This sample carries 100,000 to 150,000 clones, more than 75% of them seen once, and the ten largest clones take 10%. The material sequenced was peripheral blood, taken on day 0 of AZD1222 vaccination. These receptor sequences come from an adult in good health. Each CDR3 is given with its conserved first and last residue. Fields, in order: CDR3 protein, CDR3 DNA, J gene, CDR3 length, clone size, V gene, D gene. D genes are given only for firm matches. Not all rows give a size; the values are once, few, many and, for expanded clones, a class.

cdr3_aa: CSVGDRGSNQPQHF; cdr3_nt: TGCAGCGTTGGGGACAGGGGAAGCAATCAGCCCCAGCATTTT; j_call: TRBJ1-5; cdr3_length: 14; clone_size: .; v_call: TRBV29-1; d_call: TRBD1
cdr3_aa: CASSTGLAGANTGELFF; cdr3_nt: TGTGCCAGCAGCACGGGACTAGCGGGAGCAAACACCGGGGAGCTGTTTTTT; j_call: TRBJ2-2; cdr3_length: 17; clone_size: .; v_call: TRBV11-3; d_call: TRBD2
cdr3_aa: CASSRQAVWQPQHF; cdr3_nt: TGTGCCAGCAGCCGACAGGCTGTATGGCAGCCCCAGCATTTT; j_call: TRBJ1-5; cdr3_length: 14; clone_size: .; v_call: TRBV28; d_call: .
cdr3_aa: CASSHRLAGGYEQYF; cdr3_nt: TGCGCCAGCAGCCACCGACTAGCGGGGGGCTACGAGCAGTACTTC; j_call: TRBJ2-7; cdr3_length: 15; clone_size: once; v_call: TRBV4-1; d_call: TRBD2
cdr3_aa: CASSSVDSYEQYF; cdr3_nt: TGTGCCAGCAGTTCCGTTGACTCCTACGAGCAGTACTTC; j_call: TRBJ2-7; cdr3_length: 13; clone_size: .; v_call: TRBV27; d_call: .
cdr3_aa: CASQGVGTEAFF; cdr3_nt: TGTGCCAGCCAAGGGGTTGGCACTGAAGCTTTCTTT; j_call: TRBJ1-1; cdr3_length: 12; clone_size: .; v_call: TRBV6-5; d_call: .
cdr3_aa: CASSVGTHYTEAFF; cdr3_nt: TGTGCCAGCAGCGTAGGGACTCATTACACTGAAGCTTTCTTT; j_call: TRBJ1-1; cdr3_length: 14; clone_size: .; v_call: TRBV9; d_call: .
cdr3_aa: CATSDPRAATGELFF; cdr3_nt: TGTGCCACCAGTGATCCCCGGGCGGCCACCGGGGAGCTGTTTTTT; j_call: TRBJ2-2; cdr3_length: 15; clone_size: .; v_call: TRBV24-1; d_call: .
cdr3_aa: CATSRSEGQFYGYTF; cdr3_nt: TGTGCCACCAGCAGATCAGAGGGACAGTTCTATGGCTACACCTTC; j_call: TRBJ1-2; cdr3_length: 15; clone_size: once; v_call: TRBV15; d_call: TRBD1
cdr3_aa: CASSLGATGLGQPQHF; cdr3_nt: TGTGCCAGCAGTTTGGGGGCTACAGGGTTGGGTCAGCCCCAGCATTTT; j_call: TRBJ1-5; cdr3_length: 16; clone_size: .; v_call: TRBV27; d_call: .
cdr3_aa: CASILGLARYEQYF; cdr3_nt: TGTGCCAGCATCTTGGGACTAGCCCGGTACGAGCAGTACTTC; j_call: TRBJ2-7; cdr3_length: 14; clone_size: once; v_call: TRBV6-5; d_call: TRBD2
cdr3_aa: CASSHAGTGGASTEAFF; cdr3_nt: TGTGCCAGCAGTCATGCCGGGACAGGGGGCGCATCCACTGAAGCTTTCTTT; j_call: TRBJ1-1; cdr3_length: 17; clone_size: .; v_call: TRBV5-4; d_call: TRBD1
cdr3_aa: CASSTGQGNSPLHF; cdr3_nt: TGTGCCAGCAGCACGGGACAGGGGAATTCACCCCTCCACTTT; j_call: TRBJ1-6; cdr3_length: 14; clone_size: once; v_call: TRBV7-9; d_call: TRBD1
cdr3_aa: CASKEGPGNQPQHF; cdr3_nt: TGTGCCAGTAAGGAAGGGCCCGGCAATCAGCCCCAGCATTTT; j_call: TRBJ1-5; cdr3_length: 14; clone_size: .; v_call: TRBV19; d_call: .
cdr3_aa: CASSLSSTDTQYF; cdr3_nt: TGCGCCAGCAGCTTGTCTAGCACAGATACGCAGTATTTT; j_call: TRBJ2-3; cdr3_length: 13; clone_size: .; v_call: TRBV5-1; d_call: .
cdr3_aa: CASRRQEFGNEQFF; cdr3_nt: TGTGCCAGTAGGCGGCAGGAATTCGGCAATGAGCAGTTCTTC; j_call: TRBJ2-1; cdr3_length: 14; clone_size: .; v_call: TRBV19; d_call: .
cdr3_aa: CASSDRQGANTGELFF; cdr3_nt: TGTGCCAGCAGCGACCGACAGGGGGCAAACACCGGGGAGCTGTTTTTT; j_call: TRBJ2-2; cdr3_length: 16; clone_size: .; v_call: TRBV9; d_call: TRBD1
cdr3_aa: CASSETGRGGNTIYF; cdr3_nt: TGTGCCAGCAGCGAGACAGGGAGAGGTGGAAACACCATATATTTT; j_call: TRBJ1-3; cdr3_length: 15; clone_size: .; v_call: TRBV3-1/TRBV3-2; d_call: TRBD1
cdr3_aa: CASSRGQVHSSEKLFF; cdr3_nt: TGTGCCAGCTCACGGGGACAGGTCCATTCGAGTGAAAAACTGTTTTTT; j_call: TRBJ1-4; cdr3_length: 16; clone_size: .; v_call: TRBV18; d_call: TRBD1
cdr3_aa: CAWSPGQGVAKNIQYF; cdr3_nt: TGTGCCTGGAGTCCAGGACAGGGGGTAGCCAAAAACATTCAGTACTTC; j_call: TRBJ2-4; cdr3_length: 16; clone_size: .; v_call: TRBV30; d_call: TRBD1
cdr3_aa: CASSLRQGGRAFF; cdr3_nt: TGCGCCAGCAGCTTGCGTCAGGGAGGGCGAGCTTTCTTT; j_call: TRBJ1-1; cdr3_length: 13; clone_size: .; v_call: TRBV5-1; d_call: .
cdr3_aa: CASKGQGRLEQYF; cdr3_nt: TGTGCCAGCAAGGGACAGGGACGGCTCGAGCAGTACTTC; j_call: TRBJ2-7; cdr3_length: 13; clone_size: .; v_call: TRBV27; d_call: TRBD1